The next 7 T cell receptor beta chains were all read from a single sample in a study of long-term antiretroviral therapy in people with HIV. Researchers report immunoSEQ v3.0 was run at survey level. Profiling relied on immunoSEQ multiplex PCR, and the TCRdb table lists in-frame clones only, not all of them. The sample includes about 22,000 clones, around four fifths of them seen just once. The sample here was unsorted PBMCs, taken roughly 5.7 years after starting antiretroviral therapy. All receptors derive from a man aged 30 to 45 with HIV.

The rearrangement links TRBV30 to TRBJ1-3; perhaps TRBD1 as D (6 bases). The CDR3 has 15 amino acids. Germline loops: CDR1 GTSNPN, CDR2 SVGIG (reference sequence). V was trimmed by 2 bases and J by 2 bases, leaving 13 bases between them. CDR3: CAWSITGSAGNTIYF. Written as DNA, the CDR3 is TGTGCCTGGAGTATTACAGGGAGTGCTGGAAACACCATATATTTT.

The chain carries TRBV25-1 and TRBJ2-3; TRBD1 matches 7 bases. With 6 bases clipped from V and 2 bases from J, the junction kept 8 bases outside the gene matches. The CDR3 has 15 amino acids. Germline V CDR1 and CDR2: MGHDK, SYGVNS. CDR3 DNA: TGTGCCAGCAGACTGAGACAGGGACCCACAGATACGCAGTATTTT. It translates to CASRLRQGPTDTQYF. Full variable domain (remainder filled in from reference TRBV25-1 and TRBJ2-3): EADIYQTPRYLVIGTGKKITLECSQTMGHDKMYWYQQDPGMELHLIHYSYGVNSTEKGDLSSESTVSRIRTEHFPLTLESARPSHTSQYLCASRLRQGPTDTQYFGPGTRLTVL.

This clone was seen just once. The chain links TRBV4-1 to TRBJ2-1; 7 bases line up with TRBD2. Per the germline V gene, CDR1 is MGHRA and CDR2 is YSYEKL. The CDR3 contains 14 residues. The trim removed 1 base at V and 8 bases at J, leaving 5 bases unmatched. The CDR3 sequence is CASSQVTAGDEQFF. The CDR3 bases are TGCGCCAGCAGCCAAGTTACCGCGGGGGATGAGCAGTTCTTC.

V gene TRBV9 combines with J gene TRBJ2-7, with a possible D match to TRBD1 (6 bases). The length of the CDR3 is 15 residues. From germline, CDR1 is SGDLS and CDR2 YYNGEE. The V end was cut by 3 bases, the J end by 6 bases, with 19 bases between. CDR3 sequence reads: CASSAYGGPSSEQYF. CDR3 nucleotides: TGTGCCAGCAGCGCCTATGGGGGCCCGTCTTCCGAGCAGTACTTC.

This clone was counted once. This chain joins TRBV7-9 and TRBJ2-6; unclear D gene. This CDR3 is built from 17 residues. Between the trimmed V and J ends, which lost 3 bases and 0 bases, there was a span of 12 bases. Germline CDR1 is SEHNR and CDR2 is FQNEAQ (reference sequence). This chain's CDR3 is CASSLGQFTSGANVLTF. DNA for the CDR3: TGTGCCAGCAGCTTGGGCCAATTCACCTCTGGGGCCAACGTCCTGACTTTC.

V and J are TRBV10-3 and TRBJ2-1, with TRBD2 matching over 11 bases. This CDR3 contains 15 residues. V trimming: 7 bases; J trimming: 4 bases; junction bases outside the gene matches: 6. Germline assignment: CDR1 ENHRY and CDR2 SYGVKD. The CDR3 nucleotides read TGTGCCATCACCCAACTAGCGGGAGCGTACAATGAGCAGTTCTTC. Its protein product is CAITQLAGAYNEQFF.

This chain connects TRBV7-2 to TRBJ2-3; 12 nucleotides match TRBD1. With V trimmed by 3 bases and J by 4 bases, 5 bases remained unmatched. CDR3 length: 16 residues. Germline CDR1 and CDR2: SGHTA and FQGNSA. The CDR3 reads CASSLTGTGGADTQYF. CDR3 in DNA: TGTGCCAGCAGCTTGACCGGGACAGGGGGCGCAGATACGCAGTATTTT. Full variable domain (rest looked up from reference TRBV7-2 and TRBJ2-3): GAGVSQSPSNKVTEKGKDVELRCDPISGHTALYWYRQSLGQGLEFLIYFQGNSAPDKSGLPSDRFSAERTGGSVSTLTIQRTQQEDSAVYLCASSLTGTGGADTQYFGPGTRLTVL.